This T cell receptor beta chain was observed in a study of cytomegalovirus exposure and HLA in healthy donors. Vbeta (60) and Jbeta (13) primers were used in the PCR. Data came from immunoSEQ multiplex PCR; TCRdb stores just in-frame clones and leaves some out. The sample lists around 200,000 clones, approximately 80% occurring once. V lost 1 base and J 11 bases, leaving 17 bases between the germline ends. The CDR3 extends over 14 amino acids. The germline V gene has CDR1 SEHNR and CDR2 FQNEAQ (reference sequence). V usage is TRBV7-9 and J usage is TRBJ2-5; D is possibly TRBD2 (5 bases). The sample was PBMCs. The receptor was derived from a girl aged 2-15 years in good health and CMV-seronegative. CDR3 nucleotide sequence: TGTGCCAGCAGCTTAGTCGGACTCCCCCAGGAGCAGTACTTC. Translated: CASSLVGLPQEQYF.